The rows below give T cell receptor beta chains drawn from one sample of a study of Tregs in tolerant kidney transplant recipients. Only in-frame clones appear in the TCRdb table, and some are missing; sequencing was by immunoSEQ multiplex PCR. The sample yields about 69,000 clones, roughly nine tenths seen once. The starting material was CD4+ T cells from blood, obtained before the transplant. The receptor source for this set is a human donor who received a combined kidney and bone marrow transplant. Each CDR3 is given with its conserved first and last residue. The D gene is left open where the match is weak. Clone size is shown for a subset of rows, as once, few, many or a class of expanded clone.

j_gene,d_gene,abundance,v_gene,CDR3nt,CDR3aa
TRBJ2-7,.,.,TRBV6-1,TGTGCCAGCAGTGAAGCGCCGGGGATTTACGAGCAGTACTTC,CASSEAPGIYEQYF
TRBJ1-2,.,.,TRBV7-3,TGTGCCAGCAGCTTGGGACTTGGCTATGGCTACACCTTC,CASSLGLGYGYTF
TRBJ2-6,.,.,TRBV28,TGTGCCAGCGGCATCCAGGGAGGTGGGGCCAACGTCCTGACTTTC,CASGIQGGGANVLTF
TRBJ2-5,TRBD2,.,TRBV11-1,TGTGCCAGCAGCTGGGGACTAGCGGGAGATTCAGAGACCCAGTACTTC,CASSWGLAGDSETQYF
TRBJ2-7,TRBD2,.,TRBV11-2,TGTGCCAGCAGCTTGGGGGGGAACTCCTACGAGCAGTACTTC,CASSLGGNSYEQYF
TRBJ1-1,.,.,TRBV5-5,TGTGCCAGCAGCCTGGACAGAGTATACACTGAAGCTTTCTTT,CASSLDRVYTEAFF
TRBJ2-1,TRBD2,.,TRBV10-3,TGTGCCATCAGTGAGTTAGCGGGGGGTCGTGATGAGCAGTTCTTC,CAISELAGGRDEQFF
TRBJ1-5,.,once,TRBV2,TGTGCCAGCAGTTGGGCGGGGGGTAGCAATCAGCCCCAGCATTTT,CASSWAGGSNQPQHF
TRBJ1-5,TRBD1,.,TRBV4-1,TGCGCCAGCAGCCAAGAAGGGGGCCGTAGCAATCAGCCCCAGCATTTT,CASSQEGGRSNQPQHF
TRBJ2-3,.,.,TRBV27,TGTGCCAGCTCTGGCTTATCTAGCACAGATACGCAGTATTTT,CASSGLSSTDTQYF
TRBJ2-1,TRBD2,.,TRBV5-1,TGCGCCAGCAGCGACTCGGGAGGGTCCTACAATGAGCAGTTCTTC,CASSDSGGSYNEQFF
TRBJ2-2,TRBD1,.,TRBV6-1,TGTGCCAGCAAGGGACAGTCGAACACCGGGGAGCTGTTTTTT,CASKGQSNTGELFF
TRBJ2-1,.,.,TRBV30,TGTGCCTTTTCCTCCGGCGGGGACAATGAGCAGTTCTTC,CAFSSGGDNEQFF
TRBJ1-2,.,.,TRBV28,TGTGCCAGCAGTTCAGGGGTGGCGAATGGCTACACCTTC,CASSSGVANGYTF
TRBJ2-7,TRBD1,.,TRBV2,TGTGCCAGCAGTGTAGGACAGGAGACCTACGAGCAGTACTTC,CASSVGQETYEQYF
TRBJ2-3,TRBD1,.,TRBV5-1,TGCGCCAGCAGCTCATTAACAGGGGCGCTGAGCACAGATACGCAGTATTTT,CASSSLTGALSTDTQYF
TRBJ2-7,.,.,TRBV28,TGTGCCAGCAGTTCCGATAGACAGGCCTACGAGCAGTACTTC,CASSSDRQAYEQYF
TRBJ1-3,TRBD1,.,TRBV7-6,TGTGCCAGCAGCTTAGAGGGGGCCCTAATAAACACCATATATTTT,CASSLEGALINTIYF
TRBJ2-7,TRBD2,.,TRBV28,TGTGCCAGCACCCCCGCGGACATTCGAAAGGGGCGGGAGGGGACTGAGCAGTACTTC,CASTPADIRKGREGTEQYF